Shown below are 6 T cell receptor beta chains from a single sample sequenced in a study of radiotherapy plus CTLA-4 blockade in lung cancer. Method: immunoSEQ multiplex PCR; TCRdb's copy keeps in-frame clones and lacks some. The sample carries 75,000 to 100,000 clones, approximately 85% recorded once. This sample comprised peripheral blood, obtained from a patient treated with radiotherapy plus ipilimumab. Receptors originate from a human donor with non-small cell lung cancer who had a partial response to radiotherapy plus ipilimumab.

Only one count was recorded for this clone. The chain carries TRBV7-3 and TRBJ2-1; the D gene is possibly TRBD2 (6 bases). The CDR3 is 14 amino acids. Germline CDR1 SGHTA, CDR2 FQGTGA. Between the trimmed V and J ends, which lost 1 base and 5 bases, there was a span of 9 bases. The CDR3 here is CASSLSGIDNEQFF. The CDR3, as DNA: TGTGCCAGCAGCTTAAGCGGGATCGACAATGAGCAGTTCTTC. Combining the CDR3 with reference TRBV7-3 and TRBJ2-1 gives the whole variable domain GAGVSQTPSNKVTEKGKYVELRCDPISGHTALYWYRQSLGQGPEFLIYFQGTGAADDSGLPNDRFFAVRPEGSVSTLKIQRTERGDSAVYLCASSLSGIDNEQFFGPGTRLTVL.

This chain joins TRBV5-4 and TRBJ2-7, with 14 bases lining up with TRBD2. The ends lost 4 bases at V and 5 bases at J; junction bases unmatched: 5. The CDR3 contains 15 residues. Looked up from germline, CDR1 is SGHNT and CDR2 is YYREEE (reference sequence). CDR3 sequence (DNA): TGTGCCAGCAGCCTACCGGGACTAGCGGGAGACGAGCAGTACTTC. It codes for CASSLPGLAGDEQYF. The full variable domain, rest sourced from reference TRBV5-4 and TRBJ2-7, is ETGVTQSPTHLIKTRGQQVTLRCSSQSGHNTVSWYQQALGQGPQFIFQYYREEENGRGNFPPRFSGLQFPNYSSELNVNALELDDSALYLCASSLPGLAGDEQYFGPGTRLTVT.

This sequence joins TRBV7-9 and TRBJ1-2; 7 bases match TRBD1. V lost 5 bases, J lost 0 bases, and 18 bases stayed unmatched. Germline-derived CDR1 and CDR2 are SEHNR and FQNEAQ (reference sequence). The CDR3 spans 19 residues. DNA of the CDR3: TGTGCCAGCAGCCACCCGCGGAAAGTAGGGACAGAGACTAACTATGGCTACACCTTC. Its protein is CASSHPRKVGTETNYGYTF.

This chain joins TRBV5-1 and TRBJ2-7; 7 positions agree with TRBD2. The CDR3 covers 15 residues. The trim removed 7 bases at V and 6 bases at J, leaving 16 bases unmatched. Germline CDR1 is SGHRS and CDR2 is YFSETQ. The CDR3, as DNA: TGCGCCAGCCCTGGGGGGGACCCACCCATCGGCGAGCAGTACTTC. Translating it yields CASPGGDPPIGEQYF.

The chain carries TRBV9 and TRBJ2-7; TRBD2 matches at 8 bases. This CDR3 is 16 amino acids long. Germline V gene sequence: CDR1 SGDLS, CDR2 YYNGEE. After removal of 2 bases from V and 5 bases from J, the junction contained 12 bases not matched to a gene. CDR3 coding DNA: TGTGCCAGCAGCGTCCACGGCGGGAGGACCATCAACGAGCAGTACTTC. Translation: CASSVHGGRTINEQYF.

The genes are TRBV5-4 and TRBJ2-3, with 7 bases lining up with TRBD2. Trimming at V came to 1 base and at J to 0 bases, leaving 5 bases not matched to a gene. The CDR3 is 16 residues long. Germline CDR1 reads SGHNT; CDR2 reads YYREEE (reference sequence). The CDR3 region has the DNA TGTGCCAGCAGCTTGCGGCGGGAGCCAAGCACAGATACGCAGTATTTT. Its translation: CASSLRREPSTDTQYF.